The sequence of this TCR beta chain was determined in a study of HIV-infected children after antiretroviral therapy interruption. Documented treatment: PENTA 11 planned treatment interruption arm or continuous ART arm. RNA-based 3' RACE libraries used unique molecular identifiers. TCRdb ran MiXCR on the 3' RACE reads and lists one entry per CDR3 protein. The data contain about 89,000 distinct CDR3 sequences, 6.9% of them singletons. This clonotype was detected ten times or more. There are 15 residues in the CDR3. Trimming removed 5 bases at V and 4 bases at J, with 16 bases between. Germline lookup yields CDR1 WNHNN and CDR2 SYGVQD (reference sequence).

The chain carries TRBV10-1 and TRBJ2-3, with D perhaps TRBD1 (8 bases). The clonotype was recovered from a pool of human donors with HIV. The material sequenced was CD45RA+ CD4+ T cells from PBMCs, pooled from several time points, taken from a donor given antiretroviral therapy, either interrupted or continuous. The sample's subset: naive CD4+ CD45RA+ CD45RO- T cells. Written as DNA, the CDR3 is TGCGCCAGCAGTCATGGACAGGGACTATCAGATACGCAGTATTTT. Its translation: CASSHGQGLSDTQYF.